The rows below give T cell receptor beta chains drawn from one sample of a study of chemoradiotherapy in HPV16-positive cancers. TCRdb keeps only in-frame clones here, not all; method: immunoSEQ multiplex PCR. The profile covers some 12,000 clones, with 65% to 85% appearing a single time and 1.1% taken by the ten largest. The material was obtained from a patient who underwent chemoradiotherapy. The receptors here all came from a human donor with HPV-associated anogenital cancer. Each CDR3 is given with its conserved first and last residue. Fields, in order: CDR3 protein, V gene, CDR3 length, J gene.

CASSPGRSASYNEQFF,TRBV5-4,16,TRBJ2-1
CATAERQTAGEAFF,TRBV10-3,14,TRBJ1-1
CASSPTGVTNEKLFF,TRBV28,15,TRBJ1-4
CAWRNRVSRNEQFF,TRBV30,14,TRBJ2-1
CASSSDKNTEAFF,TRBV18,13,TRBJ1-1
CASSEADRYTDTQYF,TRBV6-1,15,TRBJ2-3
CASSLTGTGMNEQYF,TRBV5-1,15,NA
CASSPQGGEKLFF,TRBV7-9,13,TRBJ1-4
CARPRRNQPQHF,TRBV25-1,12,TRBJ1-5
CAWAPGTGYTEAFF,TRBV30,14,TRBJ1-1
CASSPGQRYNEQFF,TRBV5-4,14,TRBJ2-1
CASSQLGGRLDTQYF,TRBV4-1,15,TRBJ2-3
CASRLGQGYGYTF,TRBV7-3,13,TRBJ1-2
CASSFGTGGTEAFF,TRBV7-8,14,TRBJ1-1
CASSLGLPDTQYF,TRBV5-1,13,TRBJ2-3
CASSMTGLAEETQYF,TRBV28,15,TRBJ2-5
CASSGVYNTIYF,TRBV21-1,12,TRBJ1-3
CAISAVSGGVSGEQFF,TRBV10-3,16,TRBJ2-1
CSAAEAYGYTF,TRBV20-1,11,TRBJ1-2
CASSRLPDRETSPLHF,TRBV5-5,16,TRBJ1-6
CASSPDNYGYTF,TRBV2,12,TRBJ1-2
CASSFQGVSYEQYF,TRBV5-8,14,TRBJ2-7
CASSLGQGDTGELFF,TRBV11-1,15,TRBJ2-2
CASSKRTSGGPYNEQFF,TRBV19,17,TRBJ2-1
CASSLGHRDSPLHF,TRBV5-1,14,TRBJ1-6
CASSITGTSNQPQHF,TRBV4-1,15,TRBJ1-5
CASSPTRGYEQYF,TRBV13,13,TRBJ2-7
CASSPRSGDGTEAFF,TRBV7-2,15,TRBJ1-1
CASLRRGGYDGYTF,TRBV30,14,TRBJ1-2
CASSSRQSQETQYF,TRBV27,14,TRBJ2-5
CASSFFANTEAFF,TRBV27,13,TRBJ1-1
CASSLSGASPLHF,TRBV5-6,13,TRBJ1-6
CASSQGAAGGTETQYF,TRBV7-9,16,TRBJ2-5
CASSQETLAGGRNEQFF,TRBV4-1,17,TRBJ2-1
CASSLGVGHSPLHF,TRBV7-9,14,TRBJ1-6
CASSQEARDEAFF,TRBV4-1,13,TRBJ1-1
CASSYLRDMNQPQHF,TRBV7-2,15,TRBJ1-5
CASRDTPNYGYTF,TRBV27,13,TRBJ1-2
CASSIGENYGYTF,TRBV19,13,TRBJ1-2
CASSGGERLAGAREQYF,TRBV2,17,TRBJ2-7
CASSFRHNEQFF,TRBV5-4,12,TRBJ2-1
CASSSTGGGYGYTF,TRBV28,14,TRBJ1-2
CASSQKTGGAVGIIGFEKLFF,TRBV14,21,TRBJ1-4